These T cell receptor beta chains were read from a single sample in a study of molecular identifiers for immune sequencing clone quantification. TCRdb used MiXCR to reprocess the PCR reads, holding one entry per CDR3 protein. The repertoire includes 400,000 to 600,000 distinct CDR3 sequences, about 25% of them detected once, and just over 0.75% sits in the top ten. Sequencing used naive CD8+ T cells from blood, with Jurkat cell RNA spiked in. The receptors originated from a human donor in good health. Some libraries in this study had Jurkat cell RNA spiked in. The CDR3 runs from the conserved cysteine through the conserved F or W. The order of the fields is V gene, clone size, D gene, J gene, CDR3 protein, CDR3 DNA. A D gene is named only where the DNA matches it firmly. Size is stated for part of the rows, as once, few or many counts, or as a class when the clone is expanded.

v_call: TRBV19
clone_size: few
d_call: .
j_call: TRBJ2-1
cdr3_aa: CASSIGGAYNEQFF
cdr3_nt: TGTGCCAGTAGTATTGGCGGCGCCTACAATGAGCAGTTCTTC

v_call: TRBV10-3
clone_size: .
d_call: .
j_call: TRBJ2-1
cdr3_aa: CATSVSYNEQFF
cdr3_nt: TGTGCCACCTCCGTCTCCTACAATGAGCAGTTCTTC

v_call: TRBV20-1
clone_size: few
d_call: .
j_call: TRBJ2-7
cdr3_aa: CSAVVGAGRNEQYF
cdr3_nt: TGCAGTGCGGTGGTGGGCGCGGGTCGGAACGAGCAGTACTTC

v_call: TRBV27
clone_size: many
d_call: .
j_call: TRBJ2-2
cdr3_aa: CASSPGLNTGELFF
cdr3_nt: TGTGCCAGCAGCCCCGGACTGAACACCGGGGAGCTGTTTTTT

v_call: TRBV7-2
clone_size: many
d_call: TRBD1
j_call: TRBJ1-1
cdr3_aa: CASSLGTGWLYTEAFF
cdr3_nt: TGTGCCAGCAGCTTAGGGACAGGGTGGTTATACACTGAAGCTTTCTTT

v_call: TRBV5-1
clone_size: many
d_call: .
j_call: TRBJ2-2
cdr3_aa: CASSLYGWDANTGELFF
cdr3_nt: TGCGCCAGCAGCTTGTATGGATGGGACGCGAACACCGGGGAGCTGTTTTTT

v_call: TRBV5-3
clone_size: .
d_call: TRBD1
j_call: TRBJ2-7
cdr3_aa: CASSSRQGAERYF
cdr3_nt: TGTGCCAGCAGCTCGAGACAGGGGGCAGAGCGGTACTTC

v_call: TRBV4-3
clone_size: many
d_call: TRBD1
j_call: TRBJ2-7
cdr3_aa: CASSQDPDRGINEQYF
cdr3_nt: TGCGCCAGCAGCCAAGATCCGGACAGGGGAATCAACGAGCAGTACTTC

v_call: TRBV5-4
clone_size: .
d_call: .
j_call: TRBJ1-6
cdr3_aa: CASSYWTEIYNSPLHF
cdr3_nt: TGTGCCAGCAGCTATTGGACAGAAATCTATAATTCACCCCTCCACTTT

v_call: TRBV7-9
clone_size: many
d_call: .
j_call: TRBJ2-7
cdr3_aa: CASSLGYGAYEQYF
cdr3_nt: TGTGCCAGCAGCCTAGGGTACGGAGCCTACGAGCAGTACTTC

v_call: TRBV9
clone_size: few
d_call: TRBD1
j_call: TRBJ1-3
cdr3_aa: CASSGTGGAGNTIYF
cdr3_nt: TGTGCCAGCAGCGGAACAGGGGGCGCAGGAAACACCATATATTTT

v_call: TRBV5-5
clone_size: many
d_call: .
j_call: TRBJ2-7
cdr3_aa: CASSSTTNSYEQYF
cdr3_nt: TGTGCCAGCAGCTCGACTACGAATTCCTACGAGCAGTACTTC

v_call: TRBV30
clone_size: .
d_call: .
j_call: TRBJ2-7
cdr3_aa: CAWSVDGGWTYEQYF
cdr3_nt: TGTGCCTGGAGTGTAGATGGGGGCTGGACCTACGAGCAGTACTTC

v_call: TRBV9
clone_size: few
d_call: .
j_call: TRBJ2-3
cdr3_aa: CASTQTSTDTQYF
cdr3_nt: TGTGCCAGCACCCAGACCTCCACAGATACGCAGTATTTT

v_call: TRBV10-2
clone_size: few
d_call: .
j_call: TRBJ2-7
cdr3_aa: CASSDLGPKAYEQYF
cdr3_nt: TGCGCCAGCAGTGACTTAGGTCCGAAAGCCTACGAGCAGTACTTC

v_call: TRBV28
clone_size: few
d_call: .
j_call: TRBJ2-3
cdr3_aa: CASSQLETDTQYF
cdr3_nt: TGTGCCAGCAGCCAGTTAGAGACAGATACGCAGTATTTT

v_call: TRBV2
clone_size: .
d_call: .
j_call: TRBJ2-2
cdr3_aa: CASIGGNTGELFF
cdr3_nt: TGTGCCAGCATTGGGGGGAACACCGGGGAGCTGTTTTTT

v_call: TRBV5-5
clone_size: .
d_call: .
j_call: TRBJ2-1
cdr3_aa: CASSLAAEHSYNEQFF
cdr3_nt: TGTGCCAGCAGCTTGGCGGCAGAACACTCCTACAATGAGCAGTTCTTC

v_call: TRBV4-3
clone_size: many
d_call: .
j_call: TRBJ1-5
cdr3_aa: CASSQDVGYQPQHF
cdr3_nt: TGCGCCAGCAGCCAAGATGTAGGGTATCAGCCCCAGCATTTT

v_call: TRBV28
clone_size: .
d_call: TRBD1
j_call: TRBJ2-1
cdr3_aa: CASRPQGWDEQFF
cdr3_nt: TGTGCCAGCAGGCCACAGGGGTGGGATGAGCAGTTCTTC

v_call: TRBV4-1
clone_size: few
d_call: .
j_call: TRBJ2-7
cdr3_aa: CASSQDSYRGGSTGEQYF
cdr3_nt: TGCGCCAGCAGCCAAGATTCCTACAGGGGAGGTTCTACTGGGGAGCAGTACTTC

v_call: TRBV21-1
clone_size: .
d_call: .
j_call: TRBJ2-1
cdr3_aa: CASTPSGLYNEQFF
cdr3_nt: TGTGCCAGCACCCCGAGCGGGTTGTACAATGAGCAGTTCTTC

v_call: TRBV3-1
clone_size: many
d_call: .
j_call: TRBJ1-5
cdr3_aa: CASSQAGGNQPQHF
cdr3_nt: TGTGCCAGCAGCCAAGCTGGGGGAAACCAGCCCCAGCATTTT

v_call: TRBV30
clone_size: few
d_call: .
j_call: TRBJ2-7
cdr3_aa: CAWGRSSYEQYF
cdr3_nt: TGTGCATGGGGACGGAGCTCCTACGAGCAGTACTTC

v_call: TRBV28
clone_size: .
d_call: TRBD2
j_call: TRBJ2-1
cdr3_aa: CASRRWGAGRGDEQFF
cdr3_nt: TGTGCCAGCAGGCGGTGGGGAGCGGGACGGGGGGATGAGCAGTTCTTC

v_call: TRBV24-1
clone_size: .
d_call: TRBD1
j_call: TRBJ2-3
cdr3_aa: CATSDLIGGADTQYF
cdr3_nt: TGTGCCACCAGTGATTTGATAGGGGGCGCAGATACGCAGTATTTT

v_call: TRBV2
clone_size: many
d_call: .
j_call: TRBJ2-7
cdr3_aa: CASSEQGWWYEQYF
cdr3_nt: TGTGCCAGCTCCGAGCAGGGTTGGTGGTACGAGCAGTACTTC

v_call: TRBV20-1
clone_size: few
d_call: .
j_call: TRBJ2-7
cdr3_aa: CSARGVTLQALSYEQYF
cdr3_nt: TGCAGTGCTAGAGGAGTGACCCTGCAGGCTCTCTCCTACGAGCAGTACTTC

v_call: TRBV12-3/TRBV12-4
clone_size: few
d_call: .
j_call: TRBJ2-7
cdr3_aa: CASSPGLYEQYF
cdr3_nt: TGTGCCAGCAGTCCAGGGCTTTACGAGCAGTACTTC

v_call: TRBV7-9
clone_size: few
d_call: .
j_call: TRBJ2-2
cdr3_aa: CASSLATAVTGELFF
cdr3_nt: TGTGCCAGCAGCTTAGCGACAGCAGTCACCGGGGAGCTGTTTTTT

v_call: TRBV19
clone_size: .
d_call: .
j_call: TRBJ2-2
cdr3_aa: CASSIRVGELFF
cdr3_nt: TGTGCCAGTAGTATTAGGGTCGGGGAGCTGTTTTTT

v_call: TRBV30
clone_size: few
d_call: .
j_call: TRBJ2-1
cdr3_aa: CAWTAIRETGNEQFF
cdr3_nt: TGTGCCTGGACCGCGATCCGGGAGACGGGCAATGAGCAGTTCTTC

v_call: TRBV5-6
clone_size: .
d_call: TRBD1
j_call: TRBJ1-4
cdr3_aa: CASSASDREVYATNEKLFF
cdr3_nt: TGTGCCAGCAGCGCTAGCGACAGGGAGGTGTATGCAACTAATGAAAAACTGTTTTTT

v_call: TRBV7-6
clone_size: few
d_call: TRBD2
j_call: TRBJ2-5
cdr3_aa: CASSNRLAGGLETQYF
cdr3_nt: TGTGCCAGCAGCAACCGACTAGCGGGGGGGCTGGAGACCCAGTACTTC

v_call: TRBV6-2/TRBV6-3
clone_size: .
d_call: .
j_call: TRBJ1-1
cdr3_aa: CASSPNIEAFF
cdr3_nt: TGTGCCAGCAGCCCTAACATTGAAGCTTTCTTT

v_call: TRBV12-3/TRBV12-4
clone_size: many
d_call: .
j_call: TRBJ1-5
cdr3_aa: CASSPVGDQPQHF
cdr3_nt: TGTGCCAGCAGTCCAGTGGGGGATCAGCCCCAGCATTTT

v_call: TRBV7-9
clone_size: many
d_call: .
j_call: TRBJ1-6
cdr3_aa: CASSPHGRSLHF
cdr3_nt: TGTGCCAGCAGCCCCCATGGAAGATCCCTCCACTTT

v_call: TRBV5-6
clone_size: .
d_call: TRBD1
j_call: TRBJ2-7
cdr3_aa: CASSLTSGDRGFPSSYEQYF
cdr3_nt: TGTGCCAGCAGCTTGACCTCGGGGGACAGGGGGTTTCCAAGTTCCTACGAGCAGTACTTC

v_call: TRBV20-1
clone_size: .
d_call: .
j_call: TRBJ2-7
cdr3_aa: CSAKDTSSYEQYF
cdr3_nt: TGCAGTGCTAAAGATACTAGCTCCTACGAGCAGTACTTC

v_call: TRBV28
clone_size: .
d_call: TRBD1
j_call: TRBJ2-1
cdr3_aa: CASVAAGGSSYNEQFF
cdr3_nt: TGTGCCAGCGTGGCGGCAGGGGGAAGCTCCTACAATGAGCAGTTCTTC

v_call: TRBV19
clone_size: .
d_call: TRBD2
j_call: TRBJ2-7
cdr3_aa: CASSIGEGHYEQYF
cdr3_nt: TGTGCCAGTAGTATAGGGGAGGGTCACTACGAGCAGTACTTC

v_call: TRBV27
clone_size: few
d_call: .
j_call: TRBJ1-4
cdr3_aa: CASSTARTLKLEKLFF
cdr3_nt: TGTGCCAGCAGCACGGCGCGGACACTGAAACTTGAAAAACTGTTTTTT

v_call: TRBV7-9
clone_size: many
d_call: TRBD2
j_call: TRBJ2-1
cdr3_aa: CASSPLAGGDNEQFF
cdr3_nt: TGTGCCAGCAGCCCTCTAGCGGGAGGTGACAATGAGCAGTTCTTC

v_call: TRBV20-1
clone_size: .
d_call: TRBD2
j_call: TRBJ2-7
cdr3_aa: CSAVSGRAYEQYF
cdr3_nt: TGCAGTGCTGTTAGCGGGAGGGCCTACGAGCAGTACTTC

v_call: TRBV6-5
clone_size: many
d_call: .
j_call: TRBJ1-5
cdr3_aa: CASSHTDQSQPQHF
cdr3_nt: TGTGCCAGCAGTCACACGGACCAAAGTCAGCCCCAGCATTTT

v_call: TRBV6-5
clone_size: few
d_call: .
j_call: TRBJ2-1
cdr3_aa: CASSYTESAYNEQFF
cdr3_nt: TGTGCCAGCAGTTATACGGAAAGTGCCTACAATGAGCAGTTCTTC

v_call: TRBV19
clone_size: few
d_call: .
j_call: TRBJ1-5
cdr3_aa: CASSPYHRANQPQHF
cdr3_nt: TGTGCCAGTAGTCCTTACCACAGGGCCAATCAGCCCCAGCATTTT

v_call: TRBV6-6
clone_size: .
d_call: TRBD1
j_call: TRBJ2-7
cdr3_aa: CASRSRDRPFYEQYF
cdr3_nt: TGTGCCAGCAGATCTCGGGACAGACCGTTCTACGAGCAGTACTTC

v_call: TRBV7-3
clone_size: few
d_call: .
j_call: TRBJ2-7
cdr3_aa: CASSLIGGANEQYF
cdr3_nt: TGTGCCAGCAGCTTAATAGGGGGAGCTAATGAGCAGTACTTC

v_call: TRBV11-2
clone_size: few
d_call: .
j_call: TRBJ1-1
cdr3_aa: CVSSLAGENTEAFF
cdr3_nt: TGTGTCAGCAGCTTAGCTGGGGAGAACACTGAAGCTTTCTTT

v_call: TRBV4-1
clone_size: few
d_call: .
j_call: TRBJ2-7
cdr3_aa: CASSVEQGAYEQYF
cdr3_nt: TGCGCCAGCAGCGTTGAACAGGGTGCCTACGAGCAGTACTTC

v_call: TRBV27
clone_size: .
d_call: .
j_call: TRBJ2-3
cdr3_aa: CASSLLGVGTDTQYF
cdr3_nt: TGTGCCAGCAGTTTATTGGGGGTTGGCACAGATACGCAGTATTTT

v_call: TRBV27
clone_size: .
d_call: .
j_call: TRBJ1-5
cdr3_aa: CASSLMGLTQPQHF
cdr3_nt: TGTGCCAGCAGTTTAATGGGGTTGACTCAGCCCCAGCATTTT

v_call: TRBV7-9
clone_size: .
d_call: .
j_call: TRBJ2-1
cdr3_aa: CASSWRTDSYNEQFF
cdr3_nt: TGTGCCAGCAGCTGGAGGACAGACTCCTACAATGAGCAGTTCTTC

v_call: TRBV6-2/TRBV6-3
clone_size: many
d_call: TRBD1
j_call: TRBJ1-5
cdr3_aa: CASSFDREVPAYNQPQHF
cdr3_nt: TGTGCCAGCAGTTTCGACAGGGAGGTCCCAGCGTATAATCAGCCCCAGCATTTT

v_call: TRBV5-6
clone_size: many
d_call: .
j_call: TRBJ2-7
cdr3_aa: CASSLGGRTNYEQYF
cdr3_nt: TGTGCCAGCAGTCTGGGAGGACGGACGAACTACGAGCAGTACTTC

v_call: TRBV7-2
clone_size: once
d_call: .
j_call: TRBJ2-5
cdr3_aa: CASSSTDLEEPQYF
cdr3_nt: TGTGCCAGCAGCTCGACGGACTTAGAAGAGCCCCAGTACTTC

v_call: TRBV4-1
clone_size: few
d_call: TRBD2
j_call: TRBJ2-3
cdr3_aa: CASSQPTSGEADTQYF
cdr3_nt: TGCGCCAGCAGCCAACCCACTAGCGGGGAGGCAGATACGCAGTATTTT

v_call: TRBV7-9
clone_size: once
d_call: .
j_call: TRBJ2-1
cdr3_aa: CASSIEGGEQFF
cdr3_nt: TGTGCCAGCAGCATAGAAGGGGGTGAGCAGTTCTTC